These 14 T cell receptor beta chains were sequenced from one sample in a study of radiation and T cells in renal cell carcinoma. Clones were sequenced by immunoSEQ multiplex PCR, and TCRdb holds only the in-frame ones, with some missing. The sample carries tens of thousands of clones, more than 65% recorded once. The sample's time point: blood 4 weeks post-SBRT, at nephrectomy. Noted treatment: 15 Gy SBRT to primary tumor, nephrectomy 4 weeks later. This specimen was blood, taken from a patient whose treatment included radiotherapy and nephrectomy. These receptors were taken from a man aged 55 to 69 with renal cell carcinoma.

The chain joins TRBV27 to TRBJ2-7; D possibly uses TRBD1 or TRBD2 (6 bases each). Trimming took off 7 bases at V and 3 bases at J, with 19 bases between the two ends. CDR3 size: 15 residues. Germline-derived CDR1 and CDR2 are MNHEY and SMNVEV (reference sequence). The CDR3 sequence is CASTGLGGTSYEQYF. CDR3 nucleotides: TGTGCCAGCACGGGTTTGGGCGGGACAAGCTACGAGCAGTACTTC.

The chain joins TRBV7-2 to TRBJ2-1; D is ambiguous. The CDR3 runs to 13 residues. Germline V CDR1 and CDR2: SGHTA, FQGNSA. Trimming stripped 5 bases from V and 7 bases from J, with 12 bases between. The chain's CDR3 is CASSPPYWNEQFF. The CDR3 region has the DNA TGTGCCAGCAGCCCCCCCTATTGGAATGAGCAGTTCTTC.

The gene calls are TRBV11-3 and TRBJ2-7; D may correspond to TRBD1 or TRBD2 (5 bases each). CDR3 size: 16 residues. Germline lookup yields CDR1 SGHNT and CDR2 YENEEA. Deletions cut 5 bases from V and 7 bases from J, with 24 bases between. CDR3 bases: TGTGCCAGCAGCCCAGGGTCTCGGGGAATCTTTTCGGAGCAGTACTTC. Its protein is CASSPGSRGIFSEQYF.

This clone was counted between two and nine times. CDR3 residues: CASSIQRTTEAFF. The CDR3 nucleotides are TGTGCCAGTAGTATACAGCGGACCACTGAAGCTTTCTTT. The V call is TRBV19, the J call TRBJ1-1; D not certain. The CDR3 spans 13 residues. CDR1 and CDR2 from the germline V gene are LNHDA and SQIVND (reference sequence). Trimming took off 2 bases at V and 4 bases at J, with 8 bases between the two ends.

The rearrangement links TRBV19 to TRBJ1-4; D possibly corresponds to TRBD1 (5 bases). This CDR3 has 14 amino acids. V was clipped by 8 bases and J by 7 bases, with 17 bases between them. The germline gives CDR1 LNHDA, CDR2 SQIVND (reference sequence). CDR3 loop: CASGGTLRGEKLFF. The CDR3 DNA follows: TGTGCCAGTGGCGGGACTCTGAGGGGTGAAAAACTGTTTTTT.

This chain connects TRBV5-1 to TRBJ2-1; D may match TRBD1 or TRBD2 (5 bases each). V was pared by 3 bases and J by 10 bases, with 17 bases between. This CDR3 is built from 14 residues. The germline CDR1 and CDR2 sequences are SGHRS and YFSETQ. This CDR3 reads CASSSGRPSEEQFF. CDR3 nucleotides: TGCGCCAGCAGCTCGGGACGGCCCTCGGAGGAGCAGTTCTTC. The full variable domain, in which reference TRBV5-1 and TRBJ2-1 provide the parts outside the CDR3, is KAGVTQTPRYLIKTRGQQVTLSCSPISGHRSVSWYQQTPGQGLQFLFEYFSETQRNKGNFPGRFSGRQFSNSRSEMNVSTLELGDSALYLCASSSGRPSEEQFFGPGTRLTVL.

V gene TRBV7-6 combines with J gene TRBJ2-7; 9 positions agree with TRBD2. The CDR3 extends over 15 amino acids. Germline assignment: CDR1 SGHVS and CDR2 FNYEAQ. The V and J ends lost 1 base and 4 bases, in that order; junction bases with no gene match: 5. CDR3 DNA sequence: TGTGCCAGCAGCTTAGAGGCTAGCGGGACTTACGAGCAGTACTTC. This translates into CASSLEASGTYEQYF.

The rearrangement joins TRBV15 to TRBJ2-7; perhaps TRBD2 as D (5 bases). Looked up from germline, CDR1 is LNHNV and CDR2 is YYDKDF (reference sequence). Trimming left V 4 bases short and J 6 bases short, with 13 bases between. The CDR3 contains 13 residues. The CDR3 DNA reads TGTGCCACCAGCACTTCTCGGGGTTTCGAGCAGTACTTC. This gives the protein CATSTSRGFEQYF.

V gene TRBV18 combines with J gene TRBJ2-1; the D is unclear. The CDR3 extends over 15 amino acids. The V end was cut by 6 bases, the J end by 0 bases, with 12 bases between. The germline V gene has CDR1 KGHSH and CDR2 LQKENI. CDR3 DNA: TGTGCCAGCTCGCCCCCGATTAGCTCCTACAATGAGCAGTTCTTC. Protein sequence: CASSPPISSYNEQFF.

This chain's CDR3 is CASSEAGAGAYYGYTF. The CDR3 nucleotides read TGTGCCAGCAGTGAAGCCGGGGCAGGAGCATACTATGGCTACACCTTC. V usage is TRBV6-1 and J usage is TRBJ1-2; possible D gene TRBD1, 5 bases. Germline CDR1 reads MNHNS; CDR2 reads SASEGT. V was shortened by 0 bases and J by 3 bases, with 14 bases between the two germline ends. The CDR3 spans 16 residues.

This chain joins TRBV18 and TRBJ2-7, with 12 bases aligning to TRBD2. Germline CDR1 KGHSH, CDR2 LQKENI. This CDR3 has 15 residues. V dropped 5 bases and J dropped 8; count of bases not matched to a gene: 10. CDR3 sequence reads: CASSDESGLAGKQYF. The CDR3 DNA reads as TGTGCCAGCTCAGACGAATCCGGACTAGCGGGGAAGCAGTACTTC.

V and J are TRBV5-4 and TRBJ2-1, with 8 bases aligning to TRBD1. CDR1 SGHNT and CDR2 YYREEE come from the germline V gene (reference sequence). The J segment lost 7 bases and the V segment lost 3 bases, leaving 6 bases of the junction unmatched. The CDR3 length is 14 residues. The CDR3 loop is CASSSKTGDNEQFF. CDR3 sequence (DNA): TGTGCCAGCAGCTCAAAGACAGGGGATAATGAGCAGTTCTTC.

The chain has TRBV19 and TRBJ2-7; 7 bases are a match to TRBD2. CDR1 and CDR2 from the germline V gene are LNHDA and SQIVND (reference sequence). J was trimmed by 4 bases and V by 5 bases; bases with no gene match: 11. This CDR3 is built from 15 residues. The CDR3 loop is CASSEGNSGYYEQYF. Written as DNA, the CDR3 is TGTGCCAGTAGTGAAGGCAATAGCGGGTATTACGAGCAGTACTTC.

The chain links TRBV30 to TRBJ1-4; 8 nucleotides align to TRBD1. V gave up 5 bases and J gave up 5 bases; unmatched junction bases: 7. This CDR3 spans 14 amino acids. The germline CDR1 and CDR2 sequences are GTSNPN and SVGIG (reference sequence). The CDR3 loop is CAWERGQGNEKLFF. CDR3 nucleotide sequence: TGTGCCTGGGAAAGAGGACAGGGAAATGAAAAACTGTTTTTT.